The 5 T cell receptor beta chains given below trace back to one sample, sequenced in a study of T cell repertoires in cytomegalovirus infection. Using its own MiXCR run on the reads, TCRdb lists one record per CDR3 protein. The table records about 890,000 distinct CDR3 sequences, around 32% of them present only once. What these receptors recognize is not known. The specimen was cultured CD8+ T cells from PBMCs, collected from culture after CMV antigen stimulation. These receptors all stem from a human donor in good health (CMV status not recorded). Some clones in this sample may be carry-over from other donors' samples.

This clonotype was seen more than once but under ten times. This rearrangement joins TRBV6-1 to TRBJ1-1; D unresolved. Germline CDR1 and CDR2: MNHNS and SASEGT. The length of the CDR3 is 12 residues. The V end was cut by 6 bases, the J end by 8 bases, with 13 bases between. This chain's CDR3 is CASSGSGQEAFF. CDR3 coding DNA: TGTGCCAGCAGCGGCTCGGGTCAGGAAGCTTTCTTT.

The chain links TRBV19 to TRBJ2-5; 7 bases are shared with TRBD1. Germline trimming cut 8 bases from V and 4 bases from J; bases unmatched to any gene: 10. The CDR3 is made up of 14 amino acids. The germline V gene encodes CDR1 LNHDA and CDR2 SQIVND (reference sequence). This CDR3 reads CASFKGAGVETQYF. The CDR3 DNA follows: TGTGCCAGTTTCAAGGGGGCCGGAGTAGAGACCCAGTACTTC. Based on the CDR3 plus reference TRBV19 and TRBJ2-5, the full variable domain is DGGITQSPKYLFRKEGQNVTLSCEQNLNHDAMYWYRQDPGQGLRLIYYSQIVNDFQKGDIAEGYSVSREKKESFPLTVTSAQKNPTAFYLCASFKGAGVETQYFGPGTRLLVL.

The CDR3 DNA sequence: TGCGCCAGCAGCCCCTCGCGGGACAGGGTCGAAAAACTGTTTTTT. Translating it yields CASSPSRDRVEKLFF. The J gene is TRBJ1-4, the V gene TRBV4-1; TRBD1 matches at 9 bases. This CDR3 comprises 15 residues. The germline gives CDR1 MGHRA, CDR2 YSYEKL. Unmatched junction bases numbered 8, after V lost 4 bases and J lost 8 bases.

This chain uses TRBV6-1 with TRBJ2-7; tentatively, D is TRBD2 (6 bases). The V gene lost 3 bases and the J gene lost 9 bases, with 18 bases spanning the gap. CDR3 length: 14 residues. Looked up from germline, CDR1 is MNHNS and CDR2 is SASEGT. DNA for the CDR3: TGTGCCAGCAGTGATTGGGAGGTGCCTGGCGTGCAGTACGTC. The encoded protein is CASSDWEVPGVQYV.

This clonotype has only a few counts. This chain uses TRBV20-1 with TRBJ2-2; TRBD2 agrees at 12 bases. Per germline, CDR1 DFQATT and CDR2 SNEGSKA (reference sequence). The CDR3 sequence is 15 residues long. V gave up 0 bases and J gave up 8 bases; unmatched junction bases: 4. The CDR3 nucleotides read TGCAGTGCTAGAGATCTAGCGGGGGGGCCGGGGGAGCTGTTTTTT. This encodes CSARDLAGGPGELFF.